The source of this TCR beta chain is a study of T cells expressing NK-cell markers (dated by TCRdb to about 2020). The study in broad terms: TCR beta-chain repertoires were profiled in sorted CD3+CD56+NKG2C+, CD3+CD56+NKG2C- and CD3+CD56-NKG2C+ T-cell subsets from about 8 donors. Most of the eight sequenced donors were HCMV-seropositive and one was HCMV-seronegative. The study sequenced eight donors, all healthy volunteers chosen at random: three men and five women. Sequencing of the libraries produced 2 x 150 bp reads on Illumina HiSeq 2000/2500, MiSeq or NextSeq.

Concerning this clonotype: Its antigen is currently not known.

The instrument was an Illumina HiSeq 2000. 5'RACE template switching, by which a universal primer site and unique molecular identifiers were added, was used to make TCR beta cDNA libraries. cDNA synthesis was primed from the TCR beta constant segment and was followed by two successive PCR amplification steps. In the authors' own workflow: MIGEC was used to demultiplex reads and group the reads by UMI, and MiTCR was used to assemble and quantify clonotypes. Only TCR cDNA sequences supported by at least two reads were kept to exclude erroneous sequences. The tcR package was used for downstream repertoire analysis, with clonotypes matched between fractions based on CDR3 nucleotide sequence plus V segment. VDJmatch was used to annotate antigen specificity against VDJdb, with one amino acid substitution allowed in CDR3. TCRdb reprocessed the reads, so every CDR3 protein sequence counts as one entry and DNA is not shown. TCRdb, not the original authors, processed these V and J calls. The sample's table lists a count of roughly 110,000 distinct CDR3 sequences. The ten largest make up approximately 17% of the sample.

A commercial ELISA kit detecting HCMV-specific IgG in serum was used to determine HCMV serostatus. Peripheral blood mononuclear cells were isolated from blood by Ficoll density gradient centrifugation. The CDR3 sequence holds 13 residues, the cysteine and phenylalanine included. No DNA was logged. CDR1 and CDR2 (LNHDA, SQIVND) derive from the germline V gene (reference sequence). What the work shows at the level of the full study, not this receptor alone: Whether the expanded NKG2C-expressing T cell clones were specific for HCMV antigens was left unclear. For several donors, the dominant CD3+CD56+NKG2C+ clonotypes were among the top 10 CD8+ clonotypes and accounted for about 1.0-7.5% of CD8+ T cells. Those dominant clonotypes were again the most abundant among CD3+CD56-NKG2C+ cells in a few donors, at roughly 25-65%.

The V gene is TRBV19 and the J gene is TRBJ1-1. The source is a woman aged 18-70 years in good health. The specimen sequenced was blood T cells: a sorted CD56 or NKG2C T cell subset, CD4+ or CD8+ T cells, or bulk PBMC T cells (not recorded which). CDR3 sequence: CATAQPPSTEAFF.